This T cell receptor (beta chain) was profiled in a study of control samples from healthy donors and cancer patients. The table came from immunoSEQ multiplex PCR; TCRdb's copy has only in-frame clones and leaves some out. The table records around 150,000 clones, nearly 96% of them present only once. Sequenced input: blood. The receptor comes from a woman in her twenties or thirties in good health.

CDR3 bases: TGTGCCATCAGTGTACAGTCCCTCACAGATACGCAGTATTTT. It is translated as CAISVQSLTDTQYF. The V call is TRBV10-3, the J call TRBJ2-3; the D is unclear. From germline, CDR1 is ENHRY and CDR2 SYGVKD. The CDR3 is made up of 14 amino acids. Trimming stripped 4 bases from V and 2 bases from J, with 10 bases between.